The next 2 T cell receptor beta chains were all read from a single sample in a study of blood T cells in healthy people across ages. Primed by a sample-barcoded 5' primer and a J-beta primer mix, a second PCR proceeded for about 6 to 11 cycles. TCRdb itself ran the 5' RACE reads through MiXCR, one entry per CDR3 protein. This table holds 1.5 million to 2 million distinct CDR3 sequences, 28% found once. Sequenced input: blood. The receptors shown here come from a woman in her twenties or thirties in good health.

At least ten counts were recorded for this clonotype. J is TRBJ1-5 and V is TRBV6-1; maybe TRBD1 (5 bases). From germline, CDR1 is MNHNS and CDR2 SASEGT. This CDR3 comprises 16 residues. The ends were cut back, 4 bases at V and 3 bases at J, with 16 bases in the middle. The DNA of the CDR3 is TGTGCCAGCAGTGGCTCAGGGACGGGCTACAATCAGCCCCAGCATTTT. Amino acid sequence: CASSGSGTGYNQPQHF.

The gene calls are TRBV7-2 and TRBJ2-1; D is unresolved. Germline CDR1 reads SGHTA; CDR2 reads FQGNSA. The CDR3 is made up of 14 amino acids. V gave up 3 bases and J gave up 5 bases, with 11 bases separating them. The CDR3 DNA sequence: TGTGCCAGCAGCTTTCGTTTCATAAACAATGAGCAGTTCTTC. Residues: CASSFRFINNEQFF.